This paragraph reports one TCR beta chain. The assay was immunoSEQ multiplex PCR, and TCRdb's table has in-frame clones only and misses some. Of 240,000 or so clones detected, 65% to 85% appear once; the ten largest clones hold about 0.64%. These data originate in a study of Tregs in tolerant kidney transplant recipients. The clonotype comes from a human donor in good health. Sequencing was carried out using CD4+ T cells from blood.

The CDR3 spells CASSLGESYGYTF. The CDR3 nucleotides read TGTGCCAGCAGCTTGGGAGAAAGCTATGGCTACACCTTC. The chain has TRBV11-3 and TRBJ1-2; no definite D call. Trimming pared 3 bases from V and 4 bases from J, leaving 9 bases between. CDR3 length: 13 residues. Germline V CDR1 and CDR2: SGHNT, YENEEA.